This T cell receptor beta chain stems from a study of regulatory T cells in long-lasting Graves disease. As for this clonotype: A much larger clone lies a single base off, so this may be a read error. The CDR3 carries no conserved terminal phenylalanine or tryptophan, so it likely arises from a read error.

This CDR3 contains 14 residues. Per the germline V gene, CDR1 is SEHNR and CDR2 is FQNEAQ (reference sequence). Trimming took 5 bases from V and 4 from J, leaving 12 bases between them. With iRepertoire HTBI primers and Arm-PCR of CDR3 regions, TCR beta libraries were built. Each CDR3 protein gets one entry after TCRdb re-called the multiplex PCR reads with MiXCR. The sample has fewer than 650,000 distinct CDR3 sequences; roughly 15% are singletons. Time point: newly diagnosed GD, antithyroid drugs for less than 3 months. Extracted PBMC RNA gave rise to the TCR library. These data are also associated with another study on T cells in Graves' hyperthyroidism and ophthalmopathy. As reported in that work: Separating ophthalmopathy from stable hyperthyroidism was achieved by a 13 V-J model.

The sequencing here drew on peripheral blood mononuclear cells (PBMCs), taken at new diagnosis, from a patient treated with antithyroid drugs. V usage is TRBV7-9 and J usage is TRBJ2-1; D unclear. This receptor was taken from a man aged 18 to 29 with Graves disease. The CDR3 DNA reads TGTGCCAGCAGCGGGCGGTGGGCTTACAATGAGCAGTTCCTC. It specifies CASSGRWAYNEQFL.